This TCR beta chain was captured in a study of T cell clonality in common variable immunodeficiency. At least ten counts were recorded for this clone. Its antigen is currently unknown. The sequenced fragment ends 3 residues before the CDR3 boundary, so the rest is inferred from the germline J gene. This CDR3 comprises 13 residues. Germline loops: CDR1 SGHAT, CDR2 FQNNGV. Study-level points and caveats: CVID subjects shared fewer TCRbeta clones than healthy controls did. Fewer deletions and N-nucleotide insertions were reportedly seen in common variable immunodeficiency TCR beta sequences.

Clones were sequenced by immunoSEQ multiplex PCR, and TCRdb holds only the in-frame ones, with some missing. The sample holds 50,000 to 70,000 clones, and no clone turns up only once. The sample taken for sequencing was peripheral blood mononuclear cells. This chain uses TRBV11-2 with TRBJ1-2, with 10 bases fitting TRBD1. The receptor was derived from a person aged 18 to 70 in good health. The CDR3 DNA, read in part, is TGTGCCACTCGGGACAGGGGCGAGGTGGGC. Translated: CATRDRGEVG. The full CDR3 protein is CATRDRGEVGYTF.